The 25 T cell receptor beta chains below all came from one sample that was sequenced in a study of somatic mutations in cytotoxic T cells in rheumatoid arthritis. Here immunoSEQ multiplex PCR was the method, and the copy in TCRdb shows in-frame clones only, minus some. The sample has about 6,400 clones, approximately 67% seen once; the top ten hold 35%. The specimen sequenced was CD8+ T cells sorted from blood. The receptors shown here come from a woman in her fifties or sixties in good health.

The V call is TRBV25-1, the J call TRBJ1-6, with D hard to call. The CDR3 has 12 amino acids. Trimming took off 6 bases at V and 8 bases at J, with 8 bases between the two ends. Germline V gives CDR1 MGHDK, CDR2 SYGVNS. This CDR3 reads CASRTGYSPLHF. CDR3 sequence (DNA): TGTGCCAGCAGAACGGGTTATTCACCCCTCCACTTT.

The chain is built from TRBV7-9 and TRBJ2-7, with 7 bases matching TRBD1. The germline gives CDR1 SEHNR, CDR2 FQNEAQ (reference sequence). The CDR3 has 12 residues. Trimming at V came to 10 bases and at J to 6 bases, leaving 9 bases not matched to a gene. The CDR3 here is CATEMTGREQYF. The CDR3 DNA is TGTGCCACGGAAATGACAGGGCGCGAGCAGTACTTC.

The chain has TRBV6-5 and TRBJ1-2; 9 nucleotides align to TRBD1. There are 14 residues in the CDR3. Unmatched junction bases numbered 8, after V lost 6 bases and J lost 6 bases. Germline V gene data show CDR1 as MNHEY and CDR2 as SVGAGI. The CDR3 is CASRPPGQGHGYTF. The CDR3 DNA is TGTGCCAGCAGGCCCCCGGGACAGGGACATGGCTACACCTTC.

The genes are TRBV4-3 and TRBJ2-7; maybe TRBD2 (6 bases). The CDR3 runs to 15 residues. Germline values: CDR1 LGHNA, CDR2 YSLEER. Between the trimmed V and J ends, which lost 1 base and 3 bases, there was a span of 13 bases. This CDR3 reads CASSQAGGNIYEQYF. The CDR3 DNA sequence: TGCGCCAGCAGCCAAGCTGGGGGGAACATCTACGAGCAGTACTTC.

The CDR3 region is CASSLRTSGEYEQYF. CDR3 sequence (DNA): TGCGCCAGCAGCCTACGGACTAGCGGAGAATACGAGCAGTACTTC. This chain connects TRBV4-1 to TRBJ2-7; 10 nucleotides agree with TRBD2. J was trimmed by 4 bases and V by 4 bases; bases with no gene match: 7. The germline V gene encodes CDR1 MGHRA and CDR2 YSYEKL. This CDR3 has 15 residues.

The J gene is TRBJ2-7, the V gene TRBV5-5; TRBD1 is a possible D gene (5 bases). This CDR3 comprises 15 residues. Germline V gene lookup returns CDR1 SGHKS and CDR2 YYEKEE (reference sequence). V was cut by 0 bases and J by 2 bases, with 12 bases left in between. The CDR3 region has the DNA TGTGCCAGCAGCTTGGACCAGACAGTCGCCTACGAGCAGTACTTC. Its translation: CASSLDQTVAYEQYF.

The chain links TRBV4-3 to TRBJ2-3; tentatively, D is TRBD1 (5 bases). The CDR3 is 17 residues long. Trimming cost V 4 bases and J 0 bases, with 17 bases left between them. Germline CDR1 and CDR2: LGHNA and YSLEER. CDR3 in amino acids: CASSPNSDILSTDTQYF. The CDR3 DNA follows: TGCGCCAGCAGCCCCAACTCGGACATCCTAAGCACAGATACGCAGTATTTT.

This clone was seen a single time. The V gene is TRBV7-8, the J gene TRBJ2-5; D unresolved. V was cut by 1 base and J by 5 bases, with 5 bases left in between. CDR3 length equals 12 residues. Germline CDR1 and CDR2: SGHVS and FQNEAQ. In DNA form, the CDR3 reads TGTGCCAGCAGCTTAGTGTCGGAGACCCAGTACTTC. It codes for CASSLVSETQYF.

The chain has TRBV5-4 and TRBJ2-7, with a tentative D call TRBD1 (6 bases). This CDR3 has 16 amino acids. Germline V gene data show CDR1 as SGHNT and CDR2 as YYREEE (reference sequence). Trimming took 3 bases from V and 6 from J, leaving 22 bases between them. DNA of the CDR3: TGTGCCAGCAGCTGGGCTACAGGGAGCCCGCCTGGCGAGCAGTACTTC. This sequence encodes CASSWATGSPPGEQYF.

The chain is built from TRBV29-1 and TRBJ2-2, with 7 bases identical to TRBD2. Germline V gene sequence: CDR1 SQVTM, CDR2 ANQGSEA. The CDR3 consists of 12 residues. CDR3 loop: CSTAGNTGELFF. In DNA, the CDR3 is TGCAGTACAGCGGGAAACACCGGGGAGCTGTTTTTT.

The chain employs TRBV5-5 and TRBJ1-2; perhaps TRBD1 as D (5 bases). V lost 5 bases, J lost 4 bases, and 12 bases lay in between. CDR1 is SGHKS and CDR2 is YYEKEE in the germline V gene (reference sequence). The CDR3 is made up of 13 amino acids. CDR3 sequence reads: CASSFRVGYGYTF. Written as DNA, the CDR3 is TGTGCCAGCAGTTTCAGGGTCGGCTATGGCTACACCTTC.

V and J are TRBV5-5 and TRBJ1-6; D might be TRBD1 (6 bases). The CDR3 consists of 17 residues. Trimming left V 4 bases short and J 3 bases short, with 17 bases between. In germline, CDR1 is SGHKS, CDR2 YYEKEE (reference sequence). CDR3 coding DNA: TGTGCCAGCAGCAAAAGCACAGGGCGTTTCTATAATTCACCCCTCCACTTT. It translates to CASSKSTGRFYNSPLHF.

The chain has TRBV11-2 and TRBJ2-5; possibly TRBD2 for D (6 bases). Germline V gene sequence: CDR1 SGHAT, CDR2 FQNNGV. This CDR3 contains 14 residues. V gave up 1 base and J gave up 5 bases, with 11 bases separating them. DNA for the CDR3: TGTGCCAGCAGCTTAGTGGGGGGTGAGGAGACCCAGTACTTC. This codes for CASSLVGGEETQYF.

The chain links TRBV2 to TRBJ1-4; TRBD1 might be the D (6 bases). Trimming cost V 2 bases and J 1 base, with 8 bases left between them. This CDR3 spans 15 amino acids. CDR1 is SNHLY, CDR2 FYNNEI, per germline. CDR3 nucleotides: TGTGCCAGCAGTGAATCGACAGGAACTAATGAAAAACTGTTTTTT. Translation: CASSESTGTNEKLFF.

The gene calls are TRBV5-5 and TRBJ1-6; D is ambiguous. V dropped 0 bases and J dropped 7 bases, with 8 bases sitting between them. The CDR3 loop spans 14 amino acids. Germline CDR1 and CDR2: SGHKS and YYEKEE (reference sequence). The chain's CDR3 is CASSLVAPNSPLHF. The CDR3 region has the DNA TGTGCCAGCAGCTTGGTGGCTCCAAATTCACCCCTCCACTTT.

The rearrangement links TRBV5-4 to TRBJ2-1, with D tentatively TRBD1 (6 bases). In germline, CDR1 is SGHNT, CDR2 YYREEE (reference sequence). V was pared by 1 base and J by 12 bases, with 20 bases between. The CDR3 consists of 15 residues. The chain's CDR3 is CASSLPGHPQLGQFF. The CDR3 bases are TGTGCCAGCAGCTTGCCGGGACACCCTCAACTGGGGCAGTTCTTC.

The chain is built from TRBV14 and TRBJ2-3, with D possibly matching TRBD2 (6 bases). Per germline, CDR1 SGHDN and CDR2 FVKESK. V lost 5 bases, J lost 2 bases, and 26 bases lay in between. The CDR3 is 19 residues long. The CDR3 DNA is TGTGCCAGCAGCTCTAAGAATTGGGGCCTTACGGGGGTCACAGATACGCAGTATTTT. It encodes CASSSKNWGLTGVTDTQYF. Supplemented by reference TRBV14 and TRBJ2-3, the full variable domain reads EAGVTQFPSHSVIEKGQTVTLRCDPISGHDNLYWYRRVMGKEIKFLLHFVKESKQDESGMPNNRFLAERTGGTYSTLKVQPAELEDSGVYFCASSSKNWGLTGVTDTQYFGPGTRLTVL.

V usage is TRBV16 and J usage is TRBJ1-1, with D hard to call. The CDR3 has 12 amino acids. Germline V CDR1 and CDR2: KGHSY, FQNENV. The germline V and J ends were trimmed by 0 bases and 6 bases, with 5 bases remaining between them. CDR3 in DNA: TGTGCCAGCAGCCAATCTTATGCTGAAGCTTTCTTT. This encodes CASSQSYAEAFF. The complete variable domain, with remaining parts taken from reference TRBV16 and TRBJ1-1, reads GEEVAQTPKHLVRGEGQKAKLYCAPIKGHSYVFWYQQVLKNEFKFLISFQNENVFDETGMPKERFSAKCLPNSPCSLEIQATKLEDSAVYFCASSQSYAEAFFGQGTRLTVV.

The CDR3 loop reads CASKSGASTDTQYF. CDR3 nucleotide sequence: TGTGCCAGCAAAAGCGGAGCTAGCACAGATACGCAGTATTTT. The chain combines TRBV9 with TRBJ2-3, with a possible D match to TRBD2 (5 bases). The V end was cut by 6 bases, the J end by 0 bases, with 11 bases between. Germline V gene lookup returns CDR1 SGDLS and CDR2 YYNGEE. The length of the CDR3 is 14 residues.

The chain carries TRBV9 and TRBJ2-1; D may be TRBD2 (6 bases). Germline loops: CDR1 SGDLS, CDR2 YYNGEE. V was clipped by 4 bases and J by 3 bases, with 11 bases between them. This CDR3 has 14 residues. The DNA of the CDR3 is TGTGCCAGCAGCCCGGGGACTTTCTACAATGAGCAGTTCTTC. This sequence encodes CASSPGTFYNEQFF.

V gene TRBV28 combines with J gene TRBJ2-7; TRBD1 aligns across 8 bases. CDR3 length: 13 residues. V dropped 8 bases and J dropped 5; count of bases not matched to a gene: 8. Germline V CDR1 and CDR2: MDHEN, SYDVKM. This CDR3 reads CASGDRFGNEQYF. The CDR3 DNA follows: TGTGCCAGCGGGGACAGGTTCGGGAACGAGCAGTACTTC.

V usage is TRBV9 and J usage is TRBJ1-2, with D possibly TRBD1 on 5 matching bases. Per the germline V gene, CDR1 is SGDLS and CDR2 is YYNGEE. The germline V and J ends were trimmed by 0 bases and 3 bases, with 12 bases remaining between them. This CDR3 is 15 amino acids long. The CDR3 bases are TGTGCCAGCAGCGTAGGAGACGGACAAGACTATGGCTACACCTTC. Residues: CASSVGDGQDYGYTF.

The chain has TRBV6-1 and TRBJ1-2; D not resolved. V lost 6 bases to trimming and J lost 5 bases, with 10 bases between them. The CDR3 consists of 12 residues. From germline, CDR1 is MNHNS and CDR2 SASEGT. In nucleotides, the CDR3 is TGTGCCAGCAGAATTGGCCTGTATGGCTACACCTTC. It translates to CASRIGLYGYTF.

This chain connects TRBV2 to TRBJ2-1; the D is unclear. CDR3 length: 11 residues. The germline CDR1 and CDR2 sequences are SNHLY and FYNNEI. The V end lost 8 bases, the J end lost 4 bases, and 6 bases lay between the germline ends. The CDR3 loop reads CASALYNEQFF. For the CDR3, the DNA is TGTGCCAGCGCGCTGTACAATGAGCAGTTCTTC.

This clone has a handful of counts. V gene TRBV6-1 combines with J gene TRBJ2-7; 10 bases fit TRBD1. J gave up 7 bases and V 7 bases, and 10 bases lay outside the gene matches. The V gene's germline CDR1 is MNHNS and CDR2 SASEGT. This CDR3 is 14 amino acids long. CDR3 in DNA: TGTGCCAGCATACCGGGACAGGGGACGGAAGAGCAGTACTTC. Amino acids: CASIPGQGTEEQYF.